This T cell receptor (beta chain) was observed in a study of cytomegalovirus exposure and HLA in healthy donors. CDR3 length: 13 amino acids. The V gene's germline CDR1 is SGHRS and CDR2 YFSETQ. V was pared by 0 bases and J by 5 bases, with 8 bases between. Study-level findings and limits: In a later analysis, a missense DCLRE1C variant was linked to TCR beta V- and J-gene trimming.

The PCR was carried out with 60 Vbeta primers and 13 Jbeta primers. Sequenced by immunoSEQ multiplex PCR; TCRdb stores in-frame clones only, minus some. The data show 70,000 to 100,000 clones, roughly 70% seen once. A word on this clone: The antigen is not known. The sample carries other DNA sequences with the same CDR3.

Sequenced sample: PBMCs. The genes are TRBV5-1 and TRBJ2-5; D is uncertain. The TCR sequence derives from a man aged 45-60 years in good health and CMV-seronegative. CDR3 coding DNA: TGCGCCAGCAGCTTGGGGGCCGAGGAGACCCAGTACTTC. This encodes CASSLGAEETQYF.